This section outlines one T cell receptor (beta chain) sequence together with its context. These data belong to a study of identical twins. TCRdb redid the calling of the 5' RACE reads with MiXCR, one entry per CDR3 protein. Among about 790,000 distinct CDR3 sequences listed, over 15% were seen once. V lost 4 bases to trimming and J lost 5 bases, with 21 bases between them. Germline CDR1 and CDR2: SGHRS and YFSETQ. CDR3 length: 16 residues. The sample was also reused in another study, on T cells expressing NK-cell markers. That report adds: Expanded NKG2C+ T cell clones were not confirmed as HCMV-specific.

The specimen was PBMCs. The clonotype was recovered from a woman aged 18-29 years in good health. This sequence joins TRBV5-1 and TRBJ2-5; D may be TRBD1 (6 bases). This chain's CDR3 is CASSPSGRGGPETQYF. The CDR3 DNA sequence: TGCGCCAGCAGCCCTTCGGGCCGTGGGGGCCCGGAGACCCAGTACTTC.